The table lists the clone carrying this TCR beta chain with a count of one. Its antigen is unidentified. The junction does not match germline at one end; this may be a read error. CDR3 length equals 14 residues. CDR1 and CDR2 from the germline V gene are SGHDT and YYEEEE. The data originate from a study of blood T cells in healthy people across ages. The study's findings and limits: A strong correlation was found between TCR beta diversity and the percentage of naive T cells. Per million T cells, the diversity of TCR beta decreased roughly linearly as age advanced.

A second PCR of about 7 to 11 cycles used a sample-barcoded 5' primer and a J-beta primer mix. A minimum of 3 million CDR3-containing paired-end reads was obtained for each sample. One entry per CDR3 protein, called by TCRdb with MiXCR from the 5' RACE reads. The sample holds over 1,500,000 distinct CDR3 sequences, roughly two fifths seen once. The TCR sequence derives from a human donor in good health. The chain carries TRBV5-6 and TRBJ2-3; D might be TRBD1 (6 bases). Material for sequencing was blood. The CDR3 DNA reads TGTGCCGGCAGCCAAACACAGGGAACAGATACGCAGTATTTT. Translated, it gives CAGSQTQGTDTQYF.